These T cell receptor beta chains were read from a single sample in a study of regulatory T cells in long-lasting Graves disease. TCRdb re-called the multiplex PCR reads through MiXCR, storing one row per CDR3 protein. Of about 470,000 distinct CDR3 sequences listed, 20% to 25% are singletons. This sample comprised peripheral blood mononuclear cells (PBMCs), obtained when the disease was refractory, from a patient treated with antithyroid drugs. The receptors were sampled from a female donor with Graves disease. CDR3s include the opening cysteine and the closing phenylalanine or tryptophan. Fields, in order: J gene, D gene, clone size, V gene, CDR3 DNA, CDR3 protein. A D gene is named only where the DNA matches it firmly. A row's size may be missing; if present it is once, few, many or a size class.

>TRBJ1-2|.|many|TRBV2
TGTGCCAGCAGTGCCTTACCTAACTATGGCTACACCTTC
CASSALPNYGYTF
>TRBJ2-7|.|few|TRBV28
TGTGCCAGCAGTTCCCAGGGGGGGGGCGCGTACGAGCAGTACTTC
CASSSQGGGAYEQYF
>TRBJ1-5|.|.|TRBV28
TGTGCCAGCAGTTTTCTGACGTGGAGGACATCCAGCAATCAGCCCCAGCATTTT
CASSFLTWRTSSNQPQHF
>TRBJ2-7|.|few|TRBV7-6
TGTGCCAGCAGCTCCCCCCTGTCCGGCTCCTACGAGCAGTACTTC
CASSSPLSGSYEQYF
>TRBJ2-7|.|few|TRBV28
TGTGCCAGCAGGGGGGCCGGCGAGCAGTACTTC
CASRGAGEQYF
>TRBJ2-5|TRBD2|many|TRBV6-5
TGTGCCAGCAGTTACAAAGCGGGGGGGCTAGGAGTAGAGACCCAGTACTTC
CASSYKAGGLGVETQYF
>TRBJ1-2|.|few|TRBV19
TGTGCCAGTAGTAAAAGGACAAGCCTCTATGGCTACACCTTC
CASSKRTSLYGYTF
>TRBJ1-1|TRBD1|many|TRBV12-3/TRBV12-4
TGTGCCAGCAGTTTGGGGGACAGGGGGGAAAGGAACACTGAAGCTTTCTTT
CASSLGDRGERNTEAFF
>TRBJ2-1|.|few|TRBV5-1
TGCGCCAGCAGCTTGGGGACCAGCTCCTACAATGAGCAGTTCTTC
CASSLGTSSYNEQFF
>TRBJ1-1|TRBD1|many|TRBV5-1
TGCGCCAGCAGCCCGGGACAGGGGTCTATGAACACTGAAGCTTTCTTT
CASSPGQGSMNTEAFF
>TRBJ1-5|.|few|TRBV3-1
TGTGCCAGCAGCCAAGAGGGCCACGGTAGCAATCAGCCCCAGCATTTT
CASSQEGHGSNQPQHF
>TRBJ1-1|.|.|TRBV5-1
TGCGCCAGCAGGCAGTCCGATTCCCTTAACACTGAAGCTTTCTTT
CASRQSDSLNTEAFF
>TRBJ2-1|TRBD2|few|TRBV2
TGTGCCAGCAGTCGACTAGCGGGGGGCCCTTACAATGAGCAGTTCTTC
CASSRLAGGPYNEQFF
>TRBJ2-1|TRBD2|.|TRBV6-1
TGTGCCAGCAGTCAACATGGGACTAGCACCGGCAATGAGCAGTTCTTC
CASSQHGTSTGNEQFF
>TRBJ1-4|.|many|TRBV28
TGTGCCAGCAGCTGGGGTAGGGAAAAACTGTTTTTT
CASSWGREKLFF
>TRBJ1-2|.|many|TRBV27
TGTGCCAGCAGTTTTTTTGGGGGGGGAAGTGGCTACACCTTC
CASSFFGGGSGYTF
>TRBJ2-2|TRBD1|few|TRBV30
TGTGCCTGGAGTAGACAGGGGCCGGAGCTGTTTTTT
CAWSRQGPELFF
>TRBJ1-5|TRBD1|few|TRBV6-1
TGTGCCAGCGGACCTATCGGACAGGGGAATAATCAGCCCCAGCATTTT
CASGPIGQGNNQPQHF
>TRBJ2-5|.|many|TRBV11-2
TGTGCCAGCAGCTTAGTAGGTAGCAGGGAGACCCAGTACTTC
CASSLVGSRETQYF
>TRBJ1-5|.|many|TRBV6-1
TGTGCCAGCAGTGAAAACAGGGATCCCAATCAGCCCCAGCATTTT
CASSENRDPNQPQHF
>TRBJ2-2|.|.|TRBV10-3
TGTGCCATCAGGGGCGGTGACACCGGGGAGCTGTTTTTT
CAIRGGDTGELFF
>TRBJ1-2|.|few|TRBV10-3
TGTGCCATCAGTGAGTCAGTCCTTTCGGACACTCCTTTCTATGGCTACACCTTC
CAISESVLSDTPFYGYTF
>TRBJ2-5|TRBD2|.|TRBV5-1
TGCGCCTCCGGACTAGCGGGTAACGTCCAAGAGACCCAGTACTTC
CASGLAGNVQETQYF
>TRBJ1-5|TRBD1|.|TRBV6-5
TGTGCCAGCAGTTTAGCCGGGACAGGACCGTTAAGGCCCCAGCATTTT
CASSLAGTGPLRPQHF
>TRBJ2-2|.|.|TRBV7-9
TGTGCCAGCAGCCGAGGCGCGGGCGGGGAGCTGTTTTTT
CASSRGAGGELFF
>TRBJ2-5|.|.|TRBV24-1
TGTGCCACCAGTGAGGCTAGCCAAGAGACCCAGTACTTC
CATSEASQETQYF
>TRBJ1-2|.|few|TRBV7-9
TGTGCCAGCAGCGCCGGGAGGGGGGGCTTTGACTATGGCTACACCTTC
CASSAGRGGFDYGYTF
>TRBJ1-1|.|few|TRBV5-4
TGTGCCAGCAGCTTGGCTAAGGTCCAGAACACTGAAGCTTTCTTT
CASSLAKVQNTEAFF
>TRBJ2-3|TRBD2|once|TRBV7-9
TGTGCCAGCAGAATCCGGGGACTAGCGGGCACAGATACGCAGTATTTT
CASRIRGLAGTDTQYF
>TRBJ2-4|TRBD2|many|TRBV28
TGTGCCAGCAGTTTCCTAGCGGGAGAGAAAAACATTCAGTACTTC
CASSFLAGEKNIQYF
>TRBJ2-5|.|few|TRBV7-3
TGTGCCAGCAGCTTAACCCCTGGAGAGACCCAGTACTTC
CASSLTPGETQYF
>TRBJ1-5|.|.|TRBV6-2/TRBV6-3
TGTGCCAGCAGTGAAGCAGCCGGGCAAGTAAATCAGCCCCAGCATTTT
CASSEAAGQVNQPQHF
>TRBJ2-5|TRBD2|.|TRBV7-9
TGTGCCAGCAGCTTAGGAGTAGCGGGAGAAGAGACCCAGTACTTC
CASSLGVAGEETQYF
>TRBJ2-5|TRBD2|.|TRBV5-1
TGCGCCAGCAGCACCACTAGCGGGAGGGCCCCCGAGACCCAGTACTTC
CASSTTSGRAPETQYF
>TRBJ2-2|TRBD2|.|TRBV15
TGTGCCACCAGCAGGACTAGCGGGGTTACCGGGGAGCTGTTTTTT
CATSRTSGVTGELFF
>TRBJ1-2|.|few|TRBV6-5
TGTGCCAGCAGTTACCGAGACGCGAACTATGGCTACACCTTC
CASSYRDANYGYTF
>TRBJ2-2|TRBD2|few|TRBV19
TGTGCCAGTACCTCATGGGGGGGCACCGGGGAGCTGTTTTTT
CASTSWGGTGELFF
>TRBJ1-2|.|many|TRBV28
TGTGCCAGCAGTTTCGAGGACAGACCTAACTATGGCTACACCTTC
CASSFEDRPNYGYTF
>TRBJ1-2|.|many|TRBV20-1
TGCAGTGCTATAGACTATGGCTACACCTTC
CSAIDYGYTF
>TRBJ2-1|TRBD2|.|TRBV28
TGTGCCAGCAGTTTGTCTAGCGGGAGGTCCTACAATGAGCAGTTCTTC
CASSLSSGRSYNEQFF
>TRBJ2-2|.|few|TRBV10-3
TGTGCCATCAGTGACATAGAGAAGAACACCGGGGAGCTGTTTTTT
CAISDIEKNTGELFF
>TRBJ1-1|.|many|TRBV24-1
TGTGCCACCAGTGATTTGTGGCAGCGGGACACTGAAGCTTTCTTT
CATSDLWQRDTEAFF
>TRBJ1-1|.|.|TRBV11-3
TGTGCCAGCAGCTTAATGGGGCCTATGAGCACTGAAGCTTTCTTT
CASSLMGPMSTEAFF
>TRBJ2-5|.|many|TRBV24-1
TGTGCCACCAGTGATTTCTCCGTAGGCGAGACCCAGTACTTC
CATSDFSVGETQYF
>TRBJ1-4|.|many|TRBV12-3/TRBV12-4
TGTGCCAGCCTCAAGGGTGGGGGGCTCGATGAAAAACTGTTTTTT
CASLKGGGLDEKLFF
>TRBJ2-1|.|.|TRBV28
TGTGCCAGCAGTTTCGCGGGGGCCCGGGTCAATGAGCAGTCCTTC
CASSFAGARVNEQSF
>TRBJ2-5|.|many|TRBV11-3
TGTGCCAGCAGCTTAAGTAGGGCACCAGAGACCCAGTACTTC
CASSLSRAPETQYF
>TRBJ2-7|TRBD1|few|TRBV5-1
TGCGCCAGCAGCTTGGCCAGGGGGACAGGCACCTACGAGCAGTACTTC
CASSLARGTGTYEQYF
>TRBJ1-1|.|many|TRBV3-1
TGTGCCAGCAGCCAAGATTGGGGTGGAGAAGCTTTCTTT
CASSQDWGGEAFF
>TRBJ1-4|.|.|TRBV19
TGTGCCAGTAGTATAGTCCCGCGAGTTGCAACTAATGAAAAACTGTTTTTT
CASSIVPRVATNEKLFF
>TRBJ2-7|TRBD2|many|TRBV5-4
TGTGCCAGCAGCTTGGGGCAGACTAGCACTTACGAGCAGTACTTC
CASSLGQTSTYEQYF
>TRBJ1-1|.|few|TRBV12-3/TRBV12-4
TGTGCCAGCAGTTACTCGGGGTTTATCAACACTGAAGCTTTCTTT
CASSYSGFINTEAFF
>TRBJ1-4|.|many|TRBV11-2
TGTGCCAGCAGCTTAGGTCGGTGGCAGATGAATGAAAAACTGTTTTTT
CASSLGRWQMNEKLFF
>TRBJ1-2|.|many|TRBV29-1
TGCAGCGTCCACAGGGCTAGCTATGGCTACACCTTC
CSVHRASYGYTF
>TRBJ1-5|TRBD1|.|TRBV12-3/TRBV12-4
TGTGCCAGCAGCCGGGGACAGGGCAGTATATCCAATCAGCCCCAGCATTTT
CASSRGQGSISNQPQHF
>TRBJ2-7|.|many|TRBV11-1
TGTGCCAGCAGGTCAGGGGACTTCTACGAGCAGTACTTC
CASRSGDFYEQYF
>TRBJ1-1|.|.|TRBV7-2
TGTGCCAGCAGCGCCCTAGGAGGTCTCGAAGCTTTCTTT
CASSALGGLEAFF